The present entry profiles one T cell receptor beta chain with its context. This record comes from a study of cytomegalovirus exposure and HLA in healthy donors. The CDR3 consists of 14 residues. The V segment lost 10 bases and the J segment 6 bases; nucleotides outside the gene matches: 5. CDR1 is MNHEY and CDR2 is SVGAGI in the germline V gene. The PCR had 60 Vbeta and 13 Jbeta primers. The table came from immunoSEQ multiplex PCR; TCRdb's copy has only in-frame clones and leaves some out. This sample's clone table lists 200,000 to 250,000 clones. This clonotype was obtained from a girl aged 2-10 years in good health and CMV-seropositive. This chain connects TRBV6-5 to TRBJ2-1; the match to TRBD2 covers 14 bases. Sequencing was performed on PBMCs. CDR3 sequence (DNA): TGTGCCACCAGGGGACTAGCGGGAGCCAATGAGCAGTTCTTC. Translating gives CATRGLAGANEQFF.